The 6 T cell receptor beta chains in this list originate from one sample, sequenced in a study of control samples from healthy donors and cancer patients. Profiled with immunoSEQ multiplex PCR; TCRdb holds only in-frame clones, not every one. Here the sample spans fewer than 200,000 clones, roughly 92% being singletons. What was sequenced was blood. Source of these receptors: a man aged 30 to 39 in good health.

This chain links TRBV7-2 with TRBJ2-1; TRBD2 is a possible D gene (5 bases). The CDR3 length is 15 residues. Germline loops: CDR1 SGHTA, CDR2 FQGNSA. Trimming removed 3 bases at V and 7 bases at J, with 16 bases between. The CDR3 nucleotides are TGTGCCAGCAGCTTCAACCGACTATCCACAAATGAGCAGTTCTTC. Translation gives CASSFNRLSTNEQFF.

The chain combines TRBV18 with TRBJ1-2; a possible D gene is TRBD1 (6 bases). Trimming took 1 base from V and 3 from J, leaving 12 bases between them. This CDR3 is 15 amino acids long. CDR1 and CDR2 from the germline V gene are KGHSH and LQKENI. CDR3 DNA sequence: TGTGCCAGCTCACCACGTCAACAGGGAGACTATGGCTACACCTTC. Residues: CASSPRQQGDYGYTF.

This clone has only one observation. The chain recombines TRBV5-1 with TRBJ2-7; D unresolved. Germline CDR1 SGHRS, CDR2 YFSETQ. V shed 0 bases and J shed 2 bases, with 12 bases lying between them. The CDR3 spans 15 residues. CDR3 sequence (DNA): TGCGCCAGCAGCTTGGGGCAGGCTTTTGCCTACGAGCAGTACTTC. This gives the protein CASSLGQAFAYEQYF.

The rearrangement uses TRBV12-3 or TRBV12-4 and TRBJ2-1, with 7 bases fitting TRBD1. The CDR3 length is 12 residues. V was clipped by 3 bases and J by 8 bases; unmatched bases: 1. In DNA form, the CDR3 reads TGTGCCAGCAGTTTTCAGGGGGATGAGCAGTTCTTC. Amino acid sequence: CASSFQGDEQFF.

This sequence joins TRBV27 and TRBJ1-5, with TRBD1 matching over 7 bases. This CDR3 spans 16 amino acids. J was trimmed by 0 bases and V by 5 bases; bases with no gene match: 7. CDR1 MNHEY and CDR2 SMNVEV come from the germline V gene (reference sequence). CDR3 DNA sequence: TGTGCCAGCAGTCCTCGGACAGGTTATAGCAATCAGCCCCAGCATTTT. It encodes CASSPRTGYSNQPQHF.

This chain links TRBV7-3 with TRBJ2-4; D not certain. The germline V and J ends were trimmed by 5 bases and 8 bases, with 13 bases remaining between them. The CDR3 is 13 residues long. Germline V gene data show CDR1 as SGHTA and CDR2 as FQGTGA. DNA for the CDR3: TGTGCCAGCAGCCCTACAACTGGGGACATTCAGTACTTC. Translating gives CASSPTTGDIQYF.